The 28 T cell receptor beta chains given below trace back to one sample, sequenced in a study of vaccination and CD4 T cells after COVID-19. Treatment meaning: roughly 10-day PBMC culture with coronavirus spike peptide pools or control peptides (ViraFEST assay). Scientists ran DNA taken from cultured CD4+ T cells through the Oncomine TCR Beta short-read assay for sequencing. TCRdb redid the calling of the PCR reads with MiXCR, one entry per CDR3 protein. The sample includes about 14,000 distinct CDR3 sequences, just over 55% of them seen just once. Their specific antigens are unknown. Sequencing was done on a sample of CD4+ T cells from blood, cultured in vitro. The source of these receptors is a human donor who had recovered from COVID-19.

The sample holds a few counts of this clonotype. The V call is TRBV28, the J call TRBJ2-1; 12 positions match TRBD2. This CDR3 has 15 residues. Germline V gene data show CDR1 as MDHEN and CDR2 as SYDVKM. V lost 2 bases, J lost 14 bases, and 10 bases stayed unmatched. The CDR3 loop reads CASSLDRLAGESKFF. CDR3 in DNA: TGTGCCAGCAGTTTAGACCGACTAGCGGGAGAGTCGAAGTTCTTC. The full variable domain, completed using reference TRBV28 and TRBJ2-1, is DVKVTQSSRYLVKRTGEKVFLECVQDMDHENMFWYRQDPGLGLRLIYFSYDVKMKEKGDIPEGYSVSREKKERFSLILESASTNQTSMYLCASSLDRLAGESKFFGPGTRLTVL.

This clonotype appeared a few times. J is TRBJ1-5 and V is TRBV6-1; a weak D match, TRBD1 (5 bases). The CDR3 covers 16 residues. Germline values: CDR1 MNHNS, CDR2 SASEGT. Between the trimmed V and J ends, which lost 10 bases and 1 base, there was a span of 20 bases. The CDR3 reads CAIKWDGRGSNQPQHF. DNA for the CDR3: TGTGCCATCAAGTGGGACGGGCGGGGAAGCAATCAGCCCCAGCATTTT.

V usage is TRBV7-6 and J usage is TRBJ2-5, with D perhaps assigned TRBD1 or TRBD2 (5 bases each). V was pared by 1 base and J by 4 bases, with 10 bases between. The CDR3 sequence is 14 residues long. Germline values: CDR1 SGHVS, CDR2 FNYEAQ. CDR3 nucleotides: TGTGCCAGCAGCTTAGGGGCGAGGGGAGAGACCCAGTACTTC. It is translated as CASSLGARGETQYF.

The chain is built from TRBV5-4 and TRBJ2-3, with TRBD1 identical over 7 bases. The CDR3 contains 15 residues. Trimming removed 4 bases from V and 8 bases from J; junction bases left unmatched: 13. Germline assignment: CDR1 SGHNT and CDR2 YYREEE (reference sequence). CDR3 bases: TGTGCCAGCAGCACCGGGACAGACCCCTCGGCTACGCAGTATTTT. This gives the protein CASSTGTDPSATQYF.

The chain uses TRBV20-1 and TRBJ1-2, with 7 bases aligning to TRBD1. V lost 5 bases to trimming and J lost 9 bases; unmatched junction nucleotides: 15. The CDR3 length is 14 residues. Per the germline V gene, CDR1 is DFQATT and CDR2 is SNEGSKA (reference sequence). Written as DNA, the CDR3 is TGCAGTGCTCATACGATTGACAGGGAGGCTCGCTACACCTTC. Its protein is CSAHTIDREARYTF.

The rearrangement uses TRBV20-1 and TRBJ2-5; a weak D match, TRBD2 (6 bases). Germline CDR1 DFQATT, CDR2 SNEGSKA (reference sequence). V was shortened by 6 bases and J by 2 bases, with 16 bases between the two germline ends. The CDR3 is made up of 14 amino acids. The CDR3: CSAPGGALQETQYF. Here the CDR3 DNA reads TGCAGTGCCCCCGGCGGGGCGTTACAAGAGACCCAGTACTTC.

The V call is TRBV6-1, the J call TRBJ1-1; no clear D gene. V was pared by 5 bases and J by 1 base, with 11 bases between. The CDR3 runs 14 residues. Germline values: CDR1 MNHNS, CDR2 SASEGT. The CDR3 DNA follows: TGTGCCAGCAGTCAACTCGGAAGGAACACTGAAGCTTTCTTT. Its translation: CASSQLGRNTEAFF.

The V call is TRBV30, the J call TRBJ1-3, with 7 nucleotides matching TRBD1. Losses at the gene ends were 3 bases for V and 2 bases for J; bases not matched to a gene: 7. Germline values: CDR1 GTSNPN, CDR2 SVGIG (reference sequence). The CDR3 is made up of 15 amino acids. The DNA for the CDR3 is TGTGCCTGGAGAGTACAGGGGCACACTGGAAACACCATATATTTT. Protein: CAWRVQGHTGNTIYF.

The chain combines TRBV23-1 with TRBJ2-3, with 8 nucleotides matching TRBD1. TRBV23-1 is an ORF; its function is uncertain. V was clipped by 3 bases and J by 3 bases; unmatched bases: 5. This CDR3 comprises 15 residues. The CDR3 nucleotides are TGCGCCAGCAGTCAGCGGGACAGGTCGACAGATACGCAGTATTTT. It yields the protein CASSQRDRSTDTQYF.

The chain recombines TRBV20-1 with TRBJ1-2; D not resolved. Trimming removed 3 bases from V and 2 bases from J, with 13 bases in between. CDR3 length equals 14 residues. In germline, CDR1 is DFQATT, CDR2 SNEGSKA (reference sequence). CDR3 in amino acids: CSASFLGGNYGYTF. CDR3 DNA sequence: TGCAGTGCTAGTTTCTTGGGTGGGAACTATGGCTACACCTTC.

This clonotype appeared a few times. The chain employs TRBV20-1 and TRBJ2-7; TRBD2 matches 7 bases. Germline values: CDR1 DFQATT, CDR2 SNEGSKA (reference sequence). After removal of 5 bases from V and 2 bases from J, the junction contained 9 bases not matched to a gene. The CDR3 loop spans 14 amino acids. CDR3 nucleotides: TGCAGTGCTCGAGGACGGGGGGTTCCCTACGAGCAGTACTTC. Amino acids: CSARGRGVPYEQYF.

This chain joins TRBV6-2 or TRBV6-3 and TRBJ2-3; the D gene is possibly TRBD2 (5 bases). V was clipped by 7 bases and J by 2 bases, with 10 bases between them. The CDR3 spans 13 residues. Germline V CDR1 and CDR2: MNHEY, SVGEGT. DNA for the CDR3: TGTGCCAGCATCTCCGGGAACACAGATACGCAGTATTTT. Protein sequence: CASISGNTDTQYF.

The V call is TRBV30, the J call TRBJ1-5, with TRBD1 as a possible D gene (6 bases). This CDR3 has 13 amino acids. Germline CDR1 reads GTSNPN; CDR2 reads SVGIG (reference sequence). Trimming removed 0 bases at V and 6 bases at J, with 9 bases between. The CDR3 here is CAWSVDSSQPQHF. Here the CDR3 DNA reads TGTGCCTGGAGTGTGGACAGTAGTCAGCCCCAGCATTTT.

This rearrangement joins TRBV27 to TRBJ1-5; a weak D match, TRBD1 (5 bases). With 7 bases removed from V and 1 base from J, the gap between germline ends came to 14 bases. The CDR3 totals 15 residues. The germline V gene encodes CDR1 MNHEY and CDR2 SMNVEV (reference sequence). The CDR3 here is CASIPPGASNQPQHF. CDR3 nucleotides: TGTGCCAGCATCCCTCCCGGGGCGAGCAATCAGCCCCAGCATTTT.

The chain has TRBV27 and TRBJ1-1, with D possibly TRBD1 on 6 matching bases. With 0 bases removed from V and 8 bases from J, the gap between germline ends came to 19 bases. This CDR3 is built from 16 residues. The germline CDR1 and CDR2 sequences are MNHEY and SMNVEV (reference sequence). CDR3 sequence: CASSLSGAGSGVEAFF. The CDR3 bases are TGTGCCAGCAGTTTATCGGGGGCCGGTTCTGGGGTGGAAGCTTTCTTT.

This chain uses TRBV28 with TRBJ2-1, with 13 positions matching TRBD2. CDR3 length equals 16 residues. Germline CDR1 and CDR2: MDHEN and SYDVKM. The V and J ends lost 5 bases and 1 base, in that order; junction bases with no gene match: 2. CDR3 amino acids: CASSGTSGKSYNEQFF. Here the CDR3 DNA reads TGTGCCAGCAGTGGGACTAGCGGGAAATCCTACAATGAGCAGTTCTTC.

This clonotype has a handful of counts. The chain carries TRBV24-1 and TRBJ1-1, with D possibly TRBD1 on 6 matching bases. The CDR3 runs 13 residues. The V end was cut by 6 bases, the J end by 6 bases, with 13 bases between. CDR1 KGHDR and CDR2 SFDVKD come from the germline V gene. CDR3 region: CATSRTGKSEAFF. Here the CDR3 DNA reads TGTGCCACCAGTCGAACAGGGAAATCTGAAGCTTTCTTT.

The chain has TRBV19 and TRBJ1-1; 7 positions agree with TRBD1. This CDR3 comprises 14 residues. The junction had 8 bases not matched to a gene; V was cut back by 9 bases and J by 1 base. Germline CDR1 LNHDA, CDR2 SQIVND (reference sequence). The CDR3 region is CASKSGTENTEAFF. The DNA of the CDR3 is TGTGCCAGCAAAAGTGGGACAGAGAACACTGAAGCTTTCTTT.

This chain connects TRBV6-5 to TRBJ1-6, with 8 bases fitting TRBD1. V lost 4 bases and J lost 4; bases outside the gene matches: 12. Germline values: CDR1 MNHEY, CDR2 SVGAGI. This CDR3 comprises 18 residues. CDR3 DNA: TGTGCCAGCAGTTCCGACCTCAGGGGGCCCTATTATAATTCACCCCTCCACTTT. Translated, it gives CASSSDLRGPYYNSPLHF.

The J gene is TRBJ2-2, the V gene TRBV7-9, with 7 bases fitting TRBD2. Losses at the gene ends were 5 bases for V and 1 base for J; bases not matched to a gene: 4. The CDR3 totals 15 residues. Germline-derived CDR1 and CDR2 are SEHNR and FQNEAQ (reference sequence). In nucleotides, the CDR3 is TGTGCCAGCAGCCGCAGCGGGGTGAACACCGGGGAGCTGTTTTTT. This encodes CASSRSGVNTGELFF.

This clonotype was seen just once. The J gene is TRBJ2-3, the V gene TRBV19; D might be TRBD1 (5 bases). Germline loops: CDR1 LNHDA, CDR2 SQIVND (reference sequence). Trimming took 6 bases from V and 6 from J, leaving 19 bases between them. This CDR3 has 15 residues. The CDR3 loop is CASRGAQISRDTQYF. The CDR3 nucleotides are TGTGCCAGTAGAGGGGCCCAGATCTCTCGGGATACGCAGTATTTT.

The CDR3 region is CASSPGPQGGSPLHF. CDR3 in DNA: TGTGCCAGCAGCCCCGGACCTCAGGGGGGGTCACCCCTCCACTTT. This rearrangement joins TRBV12-3 or TRBV12-4 to TRBJ1-6; TRBD1 agrees at 7 bases. The length of the CDR3 is 15 residues. Trimming at V came to 6 bases and at J to 10 bases, leaving 12 bases not matched to a gene.

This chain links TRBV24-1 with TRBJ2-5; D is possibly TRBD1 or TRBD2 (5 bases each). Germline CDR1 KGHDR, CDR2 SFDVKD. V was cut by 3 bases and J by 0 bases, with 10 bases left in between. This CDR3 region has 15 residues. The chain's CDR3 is CATSDGPGHQETQYF. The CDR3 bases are TGTGCCACCAGTGATGGTCCGGGACACCAAGAGACCCAGTACTTC.

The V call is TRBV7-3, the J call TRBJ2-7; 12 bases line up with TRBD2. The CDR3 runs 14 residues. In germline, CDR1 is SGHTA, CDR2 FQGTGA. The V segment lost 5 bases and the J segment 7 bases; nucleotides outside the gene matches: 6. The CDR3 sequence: CASSPSGRAQEQYF. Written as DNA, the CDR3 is TGTGCCAGCAGCCCTAGCGGGAGGGCCCAAGAGCAGTACTTC.

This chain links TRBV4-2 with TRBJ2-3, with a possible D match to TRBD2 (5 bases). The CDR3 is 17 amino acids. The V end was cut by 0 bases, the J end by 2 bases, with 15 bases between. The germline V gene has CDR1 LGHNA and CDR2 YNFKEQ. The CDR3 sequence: CASSQEGAHLPTDTQYF. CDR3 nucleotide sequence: TGTGCCAGCAGCCAAGAGGGAGCACATCTCCCCACAGATACGCAGTATTTT.

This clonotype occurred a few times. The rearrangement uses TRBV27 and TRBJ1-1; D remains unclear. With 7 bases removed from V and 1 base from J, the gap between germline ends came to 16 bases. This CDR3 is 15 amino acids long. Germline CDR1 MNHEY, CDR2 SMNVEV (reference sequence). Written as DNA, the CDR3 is TGTGCCAGCACTCCTTTGCACCTGGCGAACACTGAAGCTTTCTTT. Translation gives CASTPLHLANTEAFF.

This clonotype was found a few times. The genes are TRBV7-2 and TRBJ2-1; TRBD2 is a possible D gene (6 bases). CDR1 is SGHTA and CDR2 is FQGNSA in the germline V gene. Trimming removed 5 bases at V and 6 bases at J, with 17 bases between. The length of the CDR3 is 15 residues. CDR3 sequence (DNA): TGTGCCAGCAGCGTTCTGGCGGGACTTTTCAATGAGCAGTTCTTC. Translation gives CASSVLAGLFNEQFF.

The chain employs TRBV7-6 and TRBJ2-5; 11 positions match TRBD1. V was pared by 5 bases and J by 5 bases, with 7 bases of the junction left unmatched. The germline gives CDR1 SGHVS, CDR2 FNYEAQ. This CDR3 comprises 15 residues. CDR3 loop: CASSTRTGGQETQYF. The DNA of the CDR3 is TGTGCCAGCAGCACGCGGACAGGGGGCCAGGAGACCCAGTACTTC.